This is a list of T cell receptor beta chains from one sample in a study of blood T cell repertoires in COVID-19. The table came from immunoSEQ multiplex PCR; TCRdb's copy has only in-frame clones and leaves some out. This table holds under 200,000 clones, around 85% found once. Sequenced sample: peripheral blood. These receptors originate from a woman at least 80 years old with acute or convalescent COVID-19. Each CDR3 is given with its conserved first and last residue. Fields, in order: D gene, V gene, clone size, J gene, CDR3 DNA, CDR3 protein. A D gene is named only where the DNA matches it firmly. Some rows have no size entry. The others give once, few or many, or a class for an expanded clone.

NA	TRBV2	NA	TRBJ2-1	TGTGCCAGCAGTGAGACAGGCTACAATGAGCAGTTCTTC	CASSETGYNEQFF
TRBD1	TRBV19	few	TRBJ1-5	TGTGCCAGTAGATATCGGGACAGGGAATACGATCAGCCCCAGCATTTT	CASRYRDREYDQPQHF
TRBD2	TRBV4-3	NA	TRBJ2-5	TGCGCCAGCAGCATAGGCGGGCGGGGGACTACCGGGACCCAGTACTTC	CASSIGGRGTTGTQYF
TRBD1	TRBV19	NA	TRBJ1-5	TGTGCCAGTAGTTCCCGGGACAGGGGGCTTCAGCCCCAGCATTTT	CASSSRDRGLQPQHF
NA	TRBV12-5	few	TRBJ2-3	TGTGCTAGTGCCCGTGGTGCACAGACTACCAGCACAGATACGCAGTATTTT	CASARGAQTTSTDTQYF
TRBD1	TRBV28	NA	TRBJ2-1	TGTGCCAGCAGTCTTGGACAGGGTCTTACAAATGAGCAGTTCTTC	CASSLGQGLTNEQFF
TRBD2	TRBV10-3	NA	TRBJ2-1	TGTGCCATCAGTGAGCTACGGGGGGCCTACAATGAGCAGTTCTTC	CAISELRGAYNEQFF
NA	TRBV9	NA	TRBJ2-1	TGTGCCAGCAGCGTAGGCGATTTCTCCTACAATGAGCAGTTCTTC	CASSVGDFSYNEQFF
TRBD2	TRBV30	NA	TRBJ2-7	TGTGCCTGGAGTGTACGGGGTAGCGGGATTTACGAGCAGTACTTC	CAWSVRGSGIYEQYF
TRBD2	TRBV6-5	NA	TRBJ2-5	TGTGCCAGCAGTTTATTCCCGGGACTAGCGGGAGAGACCCAGTACTTC	CASSLFPGLAGETQYF
NA	TRBV6-5	NA	TRBJ1-2	TGTGCCAGCAGGGACACAGGAGCCGCTAACTATGGCTACACCTTC	CASRDTGAANYGYTF
NA	TRBV7-9	NA	TRBJ2-1	TGTGCCAGCAGCTTAGCCAGCTCCTACAATGAGCAGTTCTTC	CASSLASSYNEQFF
NA	TRBV29-1	few	TRBJ2-7	TGCAGCGTTGGTGACAACTCCTACGAGCAGTACTTC	CSVGDNSYEQYF
TRBD1	TRBV5-1	NA	TRBJ2-5	TGCGCCAGCAGCTTGGCGGGGACAGGCCCCGAGACCCAGTACTTC	CASSLAGTGPETQYF
TRBD2	TRBV6-2/TRBV6-3	once	TRBJ2-1	TGTGCCAGCAGTTACAGAGAGGGTAGCGGGAGGGTCCACAATGAGCAGTTCTTC	CASSYREGSGRVHNEQFF
NA	TRBV5-4	NA	TRBJ1-3	TGTGCCAGCAGCTTGGAGCGCTCTGGAAACACCATATATTTT	CASSLERSGNTIYF
NA	TRBV4-1	few	TRBJ1-3	TGCGCCAGCAGCCAAGGCACCGCCTTCGGGAGGCGAAACACCATATATTTT	CASSQGTAFGRRNTIYF
NA	TRBV27	NA	TRBJ1-6	TGTGCCAGCAGGCCTAACGACTATAATTCACCCCTCCACTTT	CASRPNDYNSPLHF
NA	TRBV10-3	NA	TRBJ1-5	TGTGCCATCAGTGACCCGACGACAGGCGGGAATCAGCCCCAGCATTTT	CAISDPTTGGNQPQHF
NA	TRBV6-6	NA	TRBJ1-1	TGTGCCAGCAGTTATGCGCTGGACTACTTGAACACTGAAGCTTTCTTT	CASSYALDYLNTEAFF